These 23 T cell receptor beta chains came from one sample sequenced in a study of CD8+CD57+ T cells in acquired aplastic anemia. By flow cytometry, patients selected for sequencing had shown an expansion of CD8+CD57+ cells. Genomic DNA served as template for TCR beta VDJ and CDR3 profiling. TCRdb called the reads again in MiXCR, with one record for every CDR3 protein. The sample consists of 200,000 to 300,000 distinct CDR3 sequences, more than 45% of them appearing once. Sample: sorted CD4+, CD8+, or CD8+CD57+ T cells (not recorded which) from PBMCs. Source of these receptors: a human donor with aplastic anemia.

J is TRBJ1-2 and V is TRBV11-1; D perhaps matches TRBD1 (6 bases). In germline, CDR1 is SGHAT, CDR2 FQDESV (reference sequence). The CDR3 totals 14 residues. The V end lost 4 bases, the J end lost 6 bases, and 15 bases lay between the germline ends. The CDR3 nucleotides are TGTGCCAGCAGCTCCCGGGACAAAGATGATGGCTACACCTTC. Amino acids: CASSSRDKDDGYTF.

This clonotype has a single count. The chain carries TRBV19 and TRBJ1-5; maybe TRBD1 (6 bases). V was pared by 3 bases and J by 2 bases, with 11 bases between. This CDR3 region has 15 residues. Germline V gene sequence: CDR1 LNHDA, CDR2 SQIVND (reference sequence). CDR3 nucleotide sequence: TGTGCCAGTAGTATTGAGGGGGTTGGCAATCAGCCCCAGCATTTT. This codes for CASSIEGVGNQPQHF.

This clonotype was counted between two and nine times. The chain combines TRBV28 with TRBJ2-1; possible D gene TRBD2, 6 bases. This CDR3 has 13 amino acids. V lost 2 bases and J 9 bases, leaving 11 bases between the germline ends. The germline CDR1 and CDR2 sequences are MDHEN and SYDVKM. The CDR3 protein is CASSLESGVEQFF. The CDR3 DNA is TGTGCCAGCAGTTTAGAGTCGGGAGTTGAGCAGTTCTTC.

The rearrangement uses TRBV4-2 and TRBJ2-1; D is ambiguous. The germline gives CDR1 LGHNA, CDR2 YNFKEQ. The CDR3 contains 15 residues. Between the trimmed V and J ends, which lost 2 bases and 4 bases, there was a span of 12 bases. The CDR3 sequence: CASSQRGSNYNEQFF. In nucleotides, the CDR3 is TGTGCCAGCAGCCAACGCGGAAGTAATTACAATGAGCAGTTCTTC.

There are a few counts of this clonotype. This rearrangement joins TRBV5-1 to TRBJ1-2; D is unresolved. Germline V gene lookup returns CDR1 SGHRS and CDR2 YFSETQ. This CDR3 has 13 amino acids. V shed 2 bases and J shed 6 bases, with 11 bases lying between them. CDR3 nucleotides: TGCGCCAGCAGCTTTCCCCTGGGCAATGGCTACACCTTC. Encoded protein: CASSFPLGNGYTF. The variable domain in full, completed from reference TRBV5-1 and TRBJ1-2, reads KAGVTQTPRYLIKTRGQQVTLSCSPISGHRSVSWYQQTPGQGLQFLFEYFSETQRNKGNFPGRFSGRQFSNSRSEMNVSTLELGDSALYLCASSFPLGNGYTFGSGTRLTVV.

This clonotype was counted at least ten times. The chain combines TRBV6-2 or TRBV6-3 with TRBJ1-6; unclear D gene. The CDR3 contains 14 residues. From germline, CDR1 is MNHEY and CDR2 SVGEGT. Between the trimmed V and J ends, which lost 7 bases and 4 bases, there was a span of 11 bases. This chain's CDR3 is CASNDQAYNSPLHF. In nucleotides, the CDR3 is TGTGCCAGCAACGATCAGGCTTATAATTCACCCCTCCACTTT.

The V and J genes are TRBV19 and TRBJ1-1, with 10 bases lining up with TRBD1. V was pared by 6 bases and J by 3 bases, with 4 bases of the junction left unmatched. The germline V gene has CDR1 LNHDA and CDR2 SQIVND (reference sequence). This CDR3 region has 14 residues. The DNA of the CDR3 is TGTGCCAGTAGGGACAGGGGGGCGGACACTGAAGCTTTCTTT. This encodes CASRDRGADTEAFF.

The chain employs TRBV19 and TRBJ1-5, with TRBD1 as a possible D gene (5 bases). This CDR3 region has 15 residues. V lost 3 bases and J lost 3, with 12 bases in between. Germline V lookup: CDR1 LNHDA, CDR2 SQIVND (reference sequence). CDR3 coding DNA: TGTGCCAGTAGTATGGGAGGGGCCCTCAATCAGCCCCAGCATTTT. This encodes CASSMGGALNQPQHF.

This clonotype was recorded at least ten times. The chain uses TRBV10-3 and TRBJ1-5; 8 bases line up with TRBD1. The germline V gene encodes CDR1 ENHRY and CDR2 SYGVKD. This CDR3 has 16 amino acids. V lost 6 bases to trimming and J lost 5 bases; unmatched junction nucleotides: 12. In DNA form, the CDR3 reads TGTGCCATCAGAGATCGAAGGGACAGGAGATATCAGCCCCAGCATTTT. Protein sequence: CAIRDRRDRRYQPQHF.

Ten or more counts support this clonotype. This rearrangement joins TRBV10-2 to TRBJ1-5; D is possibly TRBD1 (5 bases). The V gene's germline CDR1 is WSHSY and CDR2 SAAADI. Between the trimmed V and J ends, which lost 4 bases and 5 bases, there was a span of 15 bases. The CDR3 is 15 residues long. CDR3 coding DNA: TGCGCCAGCAGTGCGGGACTCCTTCTGGATCAGCCCCAGCATTTT. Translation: CASSAGLLLDQPQHF.

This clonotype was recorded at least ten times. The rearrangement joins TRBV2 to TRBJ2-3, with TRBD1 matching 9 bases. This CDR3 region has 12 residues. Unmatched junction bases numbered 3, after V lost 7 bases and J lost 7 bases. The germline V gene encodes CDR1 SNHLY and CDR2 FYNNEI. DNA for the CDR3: TGTGCCAGCACAGGGACAGGGTATACGCAGTATTTT. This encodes CASTGTGYTQYF.

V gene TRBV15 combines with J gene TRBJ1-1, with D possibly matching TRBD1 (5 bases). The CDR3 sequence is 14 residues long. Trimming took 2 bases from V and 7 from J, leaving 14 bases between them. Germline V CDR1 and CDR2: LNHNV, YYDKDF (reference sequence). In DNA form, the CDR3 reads TGTGCCACCAGCAGAAACTACGGGGGTGTTGAAGCTTTCTTT. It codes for CATSRNYGGVEAFF.

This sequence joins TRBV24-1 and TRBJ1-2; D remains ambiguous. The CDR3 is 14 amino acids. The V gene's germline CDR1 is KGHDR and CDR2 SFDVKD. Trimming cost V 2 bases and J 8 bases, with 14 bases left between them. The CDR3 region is CATSDSGERSGYTF. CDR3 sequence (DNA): TGTGCCACCAGTGATTCCGGAGAACGGTCGGGCTACACCTTC.

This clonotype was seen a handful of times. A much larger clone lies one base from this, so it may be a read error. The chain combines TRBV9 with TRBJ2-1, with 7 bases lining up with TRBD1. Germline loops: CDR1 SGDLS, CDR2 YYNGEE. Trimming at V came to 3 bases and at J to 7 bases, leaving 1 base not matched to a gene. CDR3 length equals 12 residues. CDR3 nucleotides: TGTGCCAGCAGCGCGACAGGGAATGAGCAGTTCTTC. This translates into CASSATGNEQFF.

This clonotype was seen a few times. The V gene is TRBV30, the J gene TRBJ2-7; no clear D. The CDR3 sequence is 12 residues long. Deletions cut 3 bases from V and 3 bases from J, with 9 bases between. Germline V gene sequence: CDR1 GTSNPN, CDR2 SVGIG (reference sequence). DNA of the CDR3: TGTGCCTGGAGGGTCGGGTTCTACGAGCAGTACTTC. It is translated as CAWRVGFYEQYF.

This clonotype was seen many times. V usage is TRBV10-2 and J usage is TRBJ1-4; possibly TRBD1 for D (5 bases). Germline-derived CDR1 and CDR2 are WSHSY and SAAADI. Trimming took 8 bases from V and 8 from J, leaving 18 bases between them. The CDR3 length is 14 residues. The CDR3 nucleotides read TGCGCCAGCGAAAGGGCGTGCAGGGTAGAAAAACTGTTTTTT. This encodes CASERACRVEKLFF.

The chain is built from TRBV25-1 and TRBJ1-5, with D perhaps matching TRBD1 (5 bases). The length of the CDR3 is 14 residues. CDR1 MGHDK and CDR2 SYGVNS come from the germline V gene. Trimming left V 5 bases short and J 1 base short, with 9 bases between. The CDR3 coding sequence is TGTGCCAGCAGTCATCAGGGAAGCAATCAGCCCCAGCATTTT. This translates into CASSHQGSNQPQHF.

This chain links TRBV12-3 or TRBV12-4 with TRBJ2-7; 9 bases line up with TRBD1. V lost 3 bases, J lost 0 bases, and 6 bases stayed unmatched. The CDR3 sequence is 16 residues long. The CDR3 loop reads CASSFVLTGGSYEQYF. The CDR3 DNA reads TGTGCCAGCAGTTTCGTTCTGACAGGGGGCTCCTACGAGCAGTACTTC.

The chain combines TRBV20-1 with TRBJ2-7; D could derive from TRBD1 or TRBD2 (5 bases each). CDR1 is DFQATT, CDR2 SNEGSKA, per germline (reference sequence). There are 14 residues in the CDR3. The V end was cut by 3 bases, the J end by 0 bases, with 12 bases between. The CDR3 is CSASPGRISYEQYF. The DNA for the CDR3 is TGCAGTGCTAGCCCGGGACGCATCTCCTACGAGCAGTACTTC.

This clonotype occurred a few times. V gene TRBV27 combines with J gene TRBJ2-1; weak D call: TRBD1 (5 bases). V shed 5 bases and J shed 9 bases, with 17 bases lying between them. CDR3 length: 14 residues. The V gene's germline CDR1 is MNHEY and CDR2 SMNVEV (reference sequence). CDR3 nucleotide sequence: TGTGCCAGCAGTCCATCCCGTCAGGGCGGTGAGCAGTTCTTC. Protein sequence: CASSPSRQGGEQFF.

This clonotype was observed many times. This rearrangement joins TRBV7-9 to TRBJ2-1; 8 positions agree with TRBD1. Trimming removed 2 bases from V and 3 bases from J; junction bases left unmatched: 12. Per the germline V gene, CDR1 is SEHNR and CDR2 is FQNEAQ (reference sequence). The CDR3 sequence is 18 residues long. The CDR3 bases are TGTGCCAGCAGCTTATACCCCACCGACAGGGGAAGCTACAATGAGCAGTTCTTC. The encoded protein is CASSLYPTDRGSYNEQFF.

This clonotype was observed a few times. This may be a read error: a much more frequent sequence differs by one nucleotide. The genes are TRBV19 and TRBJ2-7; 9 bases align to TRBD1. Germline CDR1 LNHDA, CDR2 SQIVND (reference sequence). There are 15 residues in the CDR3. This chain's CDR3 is CATTAGTGSSYGQYF. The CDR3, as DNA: TGTGCCACTACAGCCGGGACAGGGAGCTCCTACGGGCAGTACTTC.

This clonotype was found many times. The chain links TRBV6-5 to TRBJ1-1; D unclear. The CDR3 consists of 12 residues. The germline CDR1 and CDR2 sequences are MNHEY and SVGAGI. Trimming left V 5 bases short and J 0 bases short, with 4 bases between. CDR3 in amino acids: CASSQVNTEAFF. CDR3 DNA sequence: TGTGCCAGCAGTCAAGTGAACACTGAAGCTTTCTTT.